The 23 T cell receptor beta chains presented below share a single source sample, sequenced in a study of T cells after yellow fever vaccination. One entry per CDR3 protein, called by TCRdb with MiXCR from the 5' RACE reads. The table includes under 150,000 distinct CDR3 sequences, more than 6% detected once. The sample consisted of CD4+ T cells sorted from PBMCs, taken 5 days after the yellow fever booster vaccination. Source of these receptors: a man between 25 and 39 years old who received the YFV17D yellow fever vaccine.

This clonotype was detected ten times or more. This chain joins TRBV19 and TRBJ2-1, with TRBD2 matching 14 bases. The J segment lost 9 bases and the V segment lost 9 bases, leaving 7 bases of the junction unmatched. This CDR3 region has 14 residues. Germline CDR1 is LNHDA and CDR2 is SQIVND (reference sequence). CDR3 sequence reads: CASRLAGGPGEQFF. The CDR3, as DNA: TGTGCCAGCCGACTAGCGGGAGGGCCAGGTGAGCAGTTCTTC.

The CDR3 nucleotides read TGTGCCATCGGATATTCCTACGAGCAGTACTTC. Translation gives CAIGYSYEQYF. The chain carries TRBV10-3 and TRBJ2-7; D is undetermined. Per the germline V gene, CDR1 is ENHRY and CDR2 is SYGVKD. The CDR3 runs 11 residues. With 8 bases removed from V and 1 base from J, the gap between germline ends came to 6 bases.

This clonotype has a count of ten or more. J is TRBJ2-1 and V is TRBV28; D is unclear. Between the trimmed V and J ends, which lost 5 bases and 5 bases, there was a span of 10 bases. The CDR3 runs to 13 residues. Germline-derived CDR1 and CDR2 are MDHEN and SYDVKM. The DNA of the CDR3 is TGTGCCAGCAGTGGACCCCTGGACAATGAGCAGTTCTTC. This encodes CASSGPLDNEQFF.

The table lists this clonotype with many counts. The chain recombines TRBV24-1 with TRBJ2-1, with a possible D match to TRBD2 (5 bases). Deletions cut 10 bases from V and 6 bases from J, with 12 bases between. Germline CDR1 KGHDR, CDR2 SFDVKD. The CDR3 totals 12 residues. This CDR3 reads CATSLAGNEQFF. In DNA, the CDR3 is TGTGCCACGTCGTTGGCGGGCAATGAGCAGTTCTTC.

This clonotype was detected ten times or more. J is TRBJ1-1 and V is TRBV11-3; D is possibly TRBD1 (5 bases). V was clipped by 5 bases and J by 5 bases, with 12 bases between them. The germline V gene has CDR1 SGHNT and CDR2 YENEEA. The CDR3 sequence is 13 residues long. CDR3 protein: CASSPPGQTEAFF. The CDR3 DNA follows: TGTGCCAGCAGCCCCCCGGGGCAAACTGAAGCTTTCTTT.

In its sample, this clonotype was seen a few times. The chain couples TRBV19 to TRBJ2-1, with 8 bases identical to TRBD2. This CDR3 comprises 16 residues. Germline lookup yields CDR1 LNHDA and CDR2 SQIVND (reference sequence). Losses at the gene ends were 10 bases for V and 6 bases for J; bases not matched to a gene: 17. CDR3 nucleotides: TGTGCCACCAGAAATCAAGCGGGAGTTGTTGTCAATGAGCAGTTCTTC. Amino acids: CATRNQAGVVVNEQFF.

Ten or more counts support this clonotype. The chain couples TRBV7-2 to TRBJ2-1; no clear D. CDR1 and CDR2 (germline): SGHTA, FQGNSA. Trimming left V 8 bases short and J 0 bases short, with 14 bases between. The CDR3 spans 15 residues. This CDR3 is CASGPPGSSYNEQFF. The DNA of the CDR3 is TGTGCCAGCGGACCCCCCGGTAGCTCCTACAATGAGCAGTTCTTC.

As to this clonotype: This may stem from a read error, because a much larger clone lies one nucleotide away. The chain carries TRBV11-3 and TRBJ2-1; D is uncertain. The CDR3 covers 15 residues. Germline V CDR1 and CDR2: SGHNT, YENEEA. The CDR3 loop is CASSPNPSSYYEQFF. The CDR3 DNA is TGTGCCAGCAGCCCAAACCCGAGCTCCTACTATGAGCAGTTCTTC. Looking up the rest from reference TRBV11-3 and TRBJ2-1 gives the full variable domain: EAGVVQSPRYKIIEKKQPVAFWCNPISGHNTLYWYLQNLGQGPELLIRYENEEAVDDSQLPKDRFSAERLKGVDSTLKIQPAELGDSAVYLCASSPNPSSYYEQFFGPGTRLTVL.

This clonotype was seen at least ten times. The rearrangement links TRBV5-1 to TRBJ2-5, with 10 bases lining up with TRBD2. This CDR3 is 17 amino acids long. Germline assignment: CDR1 SGHRS and CDR2 YFSETQ. Trimming at V came to 4 bases and at J to 2 bases, leaving 11 bases not matched to a gene. The CDR3 reads CASSQGLAASSQETQYF. Written as DNA, the CDR3 is TGCGCCAGCAGCCAAGGACTAGCGGCCTCCTCGCAAGAGACCCAGTACTTC.

As concerns this clonotype: The junction differs from germline at one of its ends, possibly a read error. The chain recombines TRBV20-1 with TRBJ2-7; 9 nucleotides match TRBD2. Germline CDR1 and CDR2: DFQATT and SNEGSKA (reference sequence). CDR3 length: 16 amino acids. This CDR3 is CCARDYSGRASGEQYF. The CDR3 DNA reads as TGCTGTGCTAGAGATTATAGCGGGAGAGCGAGTGGCGAGCAGTACTTC.

This clonotype was observed many times. This chain connects TRBV7-2 to TRBJ2-3; no clear D gene. The CDR3 extends over 13 amino acids. The ends were cut back, 3 bases at V and 5 bases at J, with 9 bases in the middle. Germline loops: CDR1 SGHTA, CDR2 FQGNSA. The CDR3 DNA follows: TGTGCCAGCAGCTTGGGCATCAGAGATACGCAGTATTTT. It encodes CASSLGIRDTQYF.

The sample holds many counts of this clonotype. The chain employs TRBV12-3 or TRBV12-4 and TRBJ1-3; D perhaps matches TRBD1 (6 bases). The V and J ends lost 4 bases and 4 bases respectively, with 17 bases between them. The CDR3 sequence is 16 residues long. The CDR3 region is CASSSFGGRGGNTIYF. The CDR3 nucleotides read TGTGCCAGCAGTTCATTCGGGGGGCGAGGGGGAAACACCATATATTTT.

This clonotype was seen ten or more times. The chain uses TRBV20-1 and TRBJ2-3, with D possibly being TRBD2 (6 bases). Trimming removed 5 bases from V and 0 bases from J, with 12 bases in between. Germline V gene data show CDR1 as DFQATT and CDR2 as SNEGSKA (reference sequence). The CDR3 is 14 residues long. As DNA, the CDR3 is TGCAGTGCTGCAGGGACTTCTAGCACAGATACGCAGTATTTT. Its translation: CSAAGTSSTDTQYF.

Comment on this clonotype: Just one base apart from a much larger clone, this may be a read error. V usage is TRBV3-1 and J usage is TRBJ2-2; D is undetermined. CDR3 length: 15 amino acids. Germline V lookup: CDR1 LGHDT, CDR2 YNNKEL (reference sequence). Written as DNA, the CDR3 is TGTGCCAGCACCCAAGTCCTACGCCCCGGTGGGGAGCTGTTTTTT. This codes for CASTQVLRPGGELFF.

CDR3 in DNA: TGTGCCAGCAGTTACTCCCGTGGGCAGGTTCTGCGGGGTGGCGAGCAGTACTTC. Translating it yields CASSYSRGQVLRGGEQYF. This chain links TRBV6-5 with TRBJ2-7; D is perhaps TRBD2 (6 bases). V lost 0 bases, J lost 6 bases, and 24 bases lay in between. The CDR3 covers 18 residues. Germline loops: CDR1 MNHEY, CDR2 SVGAGI.

This clonotype has ten or more counts. Its ends do not fully match the called genes, so a read error is possible. The gene calls are TRBV6-1 and TRBJ2-5, with a possible D match to TRBD1 (5 bases). The CDR3 extends over 13 amino acids. CDR1 is MNHNS, CDR2 SASEGT, per germline. The CDR3 spells CASSEGVWETQYF. The DNA for the CDR3 is TGTGCCAGCAGCGAAGGGGTCTGGGAGACCCAGTACTTC.

This clonotype appeared many times. This rearrangement joins TRBV7-2 to TRBJ2-5; 7 nucleotides line up with TRBD2. Per germline, CDR1 SGHTA and CDR2 FQGNSA. Losses at the gene ends were 5 bases for V and 5 bases for J; bases not matched to a gene: 8. The length of the CDR3 is 14 residues. CDR3 region: CASSPGGGLETQYF. For the CDR3, the DNA is TGTGCCAGCAGCCCGGGGGGAGGGTTGGAGACCCAGTACTTC.

This clonotype was seen repeatedly, ten times or more. V and J are TRBV6-2 or TRBV6-3 and TRBJ2-1; 10 positions agree with TRBD2. V dropped 4 bases and J dropped 1; count of bases not matched to a gene: 4. This CDR3 has 16 amino acids. From germline, CDR1 is MNHEY and CDR2 SVGEGT. CDR3 residues: CASSWGLALSYNEQFF. DNA of the CDR3: TGTGCCAGCAGTTGGGGACTAGCGTTATCCTACAATGAGCAGTTCTTC.

This clonotype was picked up a small number of times. The chain employs TRBV25-1 and TRBJ1-1; possibly TRBD1 for D (6 bases). Between the trimmed V and J ends, which lost 7 bases and 6 bases, there was a span of 12 bases. This CDR3 has 12 amino acids. Per the germline V gene, CDR1 is MGHDK and CDR2 is SYGVNS. This CDR3 reads CASTGQYPEAFF. The CDR3 DNA sequence: TGTGCCAGCACAGGACAGTACCCTGAAGCTTTCTTT.

In the case of this clonotype: Possible read error: a much larger clone is one base away. J is TRBJ1-6 and V is TRBV5-6; TRBD1 matches 10 bases. Germline-derived CDR1 and CDR2 are SGHDT and YYEEEE. The CDR3 covers 15 residues. CDR3: CASRRQGAGNLPLHF. In DNA, the CDR3 is TGTGCCAGCAGACGACAGGGGGCTGGTAATTTACCCCTCCACTTT.

This clonotype was recorded at least ten times. The chain has TRBV28 and TRBJ2-7; D might be TRBD1 (6 bases). This CDR3 contains 15 residues. Germline V gene data show CDR1 as MDHEN and CDR2 as SYDVKM. V lost 4 bases and J lost 5, with 18 bases in between. As DNA, the CDR3 is TGTGCCAGCAGTTCCCCGCCGGGACAATTTCACGAGCAGTACTTC. This translates into CASSSPPGQFHEQYF.

In this sample, this clonotype turned up many times. The chain combines TRBV28 with TRBJ2-5; D is perhaps TRBD1 (6 bases). The CDR3 loop spans 16 amino acids. CDR1 is MDHEN, CDR2 SYDVKM, per germline. V was clipped by 9 bases and J by 5 bases, with 25 bases between them. The DNA for the CDR3 is TGTGCCAGTCAGAGGACAGTTTCAACGCCGAGGGAGACCCAGTACTTC. It translates to CASQRTVSTPRETQYF. Drawing the rest from reference TRBV28 and TRBJ2-5, the complete variable domain is DVKVTQSSRYLVKRTGEKVFLECVQDMDHENMFWYRQDPGLGLRLIYFSYDVKMKEKGDIPEGYSVSREKKERFSLILESASTNQTSMYLCASQRTVSTPRETQYFGPGTRLLVL.

Ten or more counts support this clonotype. The chain recombines TRBV12-3 or TRBV12-4 with TRBJ1-3, with D perhaps TRBD1 (5 bases). CDR3 size: 14 residues. The V end was cut by 3 bases, the J end by 3 bases, with 9 bases between. The CDR3 here is CASSLGTGGNTIYF. DNA for the CDR3: TGTGCCAGCAGTTTGGGAACAGGTGGAAACACCATATATTTT.